This T cell receptor beta chain was documented in a study of CD8 T cells in Susac syndrome. V was cut by 3 bases and J by 0 bases, with 6 bases left in between. Germline V gene lookup returns CDR1 SQVTM and CDR2 ANQGSEA. CDR3 length: 13 amino acids. Sequencing of TCR beta was carried out in blood CD8+ and CD4+ T cells. Control patients had untreated stable or active relapsing-remitting multiple sclerosis by revised McDonald criteria. Negative isolation was used for CD8+ and CD4+ T cells and FACS enrichment for TEMRA cells. It was with random hexamers that roughly 0.5 to 1 ug RNA was reverse transcribed. TCRdb recomputed calls from the immunoSEQ multiplex PCR reads with MiXCR, one row per CDR3 protein. Of about 250,000 distinct CDR3 sequences in the sample, about 93% are singletons; the top ten hold about 0.071%.

The V and J genes are TRBV29-1 and TRBJ2-1; TRBD2 might be the D (5 bases). Sequences were obtained from CD4+ T cells from PBMCs. This TCR came from a human donor with multiple sclerosis. CDR3 region: CSVDGVSYNEQFF. The CDR3 DNA sequence: TGCAGCGTTGACGGGGTCTCCTACAATGAGCAGTTCTTC.